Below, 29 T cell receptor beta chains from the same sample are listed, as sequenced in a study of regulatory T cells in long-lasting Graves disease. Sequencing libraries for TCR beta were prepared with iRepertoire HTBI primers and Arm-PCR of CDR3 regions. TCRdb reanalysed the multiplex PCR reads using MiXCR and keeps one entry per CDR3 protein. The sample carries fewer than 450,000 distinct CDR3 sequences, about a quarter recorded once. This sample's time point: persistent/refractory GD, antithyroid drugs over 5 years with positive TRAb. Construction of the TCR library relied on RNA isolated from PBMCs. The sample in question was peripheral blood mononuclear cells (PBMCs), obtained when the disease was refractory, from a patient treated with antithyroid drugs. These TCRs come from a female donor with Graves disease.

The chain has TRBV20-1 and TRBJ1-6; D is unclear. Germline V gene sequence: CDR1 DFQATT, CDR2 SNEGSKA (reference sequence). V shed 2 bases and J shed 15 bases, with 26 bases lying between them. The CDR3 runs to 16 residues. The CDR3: CSARSPSSVETWVLHF. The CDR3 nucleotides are TGCAGTGCTAGATCGCCTTCGTCCGTGGAGACCTGGGTCCTCCACTTT.

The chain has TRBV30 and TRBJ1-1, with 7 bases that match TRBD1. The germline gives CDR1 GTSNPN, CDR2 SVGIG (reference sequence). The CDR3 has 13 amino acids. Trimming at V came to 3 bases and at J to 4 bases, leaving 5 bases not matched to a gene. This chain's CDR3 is CAWRTGFVTEAFF. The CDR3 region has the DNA TGTGCCTGGAGGACAGGGTTCGTCACTGAAGCTTTCTTT.

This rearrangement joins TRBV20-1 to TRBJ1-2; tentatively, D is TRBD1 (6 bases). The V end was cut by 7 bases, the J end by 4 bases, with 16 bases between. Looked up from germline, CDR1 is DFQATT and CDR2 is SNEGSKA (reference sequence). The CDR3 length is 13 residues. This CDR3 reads CSGQVPGGYGYTF. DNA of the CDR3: TGCAGTGGACAGGTCCCCGGGGGCTATGGCTACACCTTC.

As DNA, the CDR3 is TGTGCCAGCAGCGCCCCGGGACAGGGAATGGAGCAGTTCTTC. As protein: CASSAPGQGMEQFF. V gene TRBV9 combines with J gene TRBJ2-1; 9 bases match TRBD1. Unmatched junction bases numbered 8, after V lost 3 bases and J lost 10 bases. This CDR3 is 14 amino acids long. The germline V gene has CDR1 SGDLS and CDR2 YYNGEE.

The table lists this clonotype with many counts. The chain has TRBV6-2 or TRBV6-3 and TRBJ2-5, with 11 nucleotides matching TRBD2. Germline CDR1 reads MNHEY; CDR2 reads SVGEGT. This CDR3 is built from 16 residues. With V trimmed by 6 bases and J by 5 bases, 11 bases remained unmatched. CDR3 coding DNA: TGTGCCAGCAGCTTCTCATCACTAGCGGGAGTGGAGACCCAGTACTTC. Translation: CASSFSSLAGVETQYF.

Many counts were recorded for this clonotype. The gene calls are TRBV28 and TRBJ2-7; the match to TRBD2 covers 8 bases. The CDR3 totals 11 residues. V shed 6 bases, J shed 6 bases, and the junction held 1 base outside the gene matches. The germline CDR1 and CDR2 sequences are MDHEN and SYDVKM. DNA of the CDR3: TGTGCCAGCAGAGGACTAGCCGAGCAGTACTTC. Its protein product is CASRGLAEQYF.

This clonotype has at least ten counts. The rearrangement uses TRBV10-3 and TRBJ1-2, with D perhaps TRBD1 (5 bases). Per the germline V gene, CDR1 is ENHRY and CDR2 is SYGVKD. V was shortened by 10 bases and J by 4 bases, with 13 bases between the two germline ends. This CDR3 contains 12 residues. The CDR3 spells CATTGIGYGYTF. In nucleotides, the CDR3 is TGTGCCACCACAGGCATCGGCTATGGCTACACCTTC.

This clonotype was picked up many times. CDR3 in amino acids: CASRADLSYEQYF. The CDR3 nucleotides are TGTGCCAGCCGCGCGGACTTATCCTACGAGCAGTACTTC. The chain recombines TRBV2 with TRBJ2-7; D may be TRBD2 (5 bases). The CDR3 extends over 13 amino acids. Germline assignment: CDR1 SNHLY and CDR2 FYNNEI. Trimming cost V 8 bases and J 1 base, with 12 bases left between them.

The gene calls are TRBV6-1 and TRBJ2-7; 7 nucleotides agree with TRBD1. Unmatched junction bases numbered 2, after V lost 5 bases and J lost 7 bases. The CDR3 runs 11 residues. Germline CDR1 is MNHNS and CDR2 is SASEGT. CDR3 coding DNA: TGTGCCAGCAGTACAGGGGTTGAGCAGTACTTC. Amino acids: CASSTGVEQYF.

CDR3 region: CASMGWETQYF. The CDR3 bases are TGTGCCAGTATGGGTTGGGAGACCCAGTACTTC. The V gene is TRBV6-2 or TRBV6-3, the J gene TRBJ2-5; no definite D call. CDR1 and CDR2 from the germline V gene are MNHEY and SVGEGT. The CDR3 length is 11 residues. V lost 9 bases, J lost 5 bases, and 10 bases lay in between.

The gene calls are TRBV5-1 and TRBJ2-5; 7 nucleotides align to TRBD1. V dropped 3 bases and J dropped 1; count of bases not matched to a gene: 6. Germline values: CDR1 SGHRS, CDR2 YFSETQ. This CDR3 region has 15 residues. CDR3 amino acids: CASSSSGQLQETQYF. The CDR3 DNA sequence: TGCGCCAGCAGCTCCTCGGGACAGCTCCAAGAGACCCAGTACTTC.

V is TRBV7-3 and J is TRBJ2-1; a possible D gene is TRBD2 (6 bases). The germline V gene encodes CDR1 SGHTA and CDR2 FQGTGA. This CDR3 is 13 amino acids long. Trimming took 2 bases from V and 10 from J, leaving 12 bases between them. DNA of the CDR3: TGTGCCAGCAGCTTAGCACAGGAGGGGGAGCAGTTCTTC. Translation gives CASSLAQEGEQFF. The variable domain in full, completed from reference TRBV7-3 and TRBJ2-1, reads GAGVSQTPSNKVTEKGKYVELRCDPISGHTALYWYRQSLGQGPEFLIYFQGTGAADDSGLPNDRFFAVRPEGSVSTLKIQRTERGDSAVYLCASSLAQEGEQFFGPGTRLTVL.

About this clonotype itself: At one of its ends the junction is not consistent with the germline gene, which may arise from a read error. CDR3 residues: CSARMLAGGRASF. CDR3 DNA sequence: TGCAGTGCTAGAATGCTAGCGGGAGGCCGGGCGTCCTTC. J is TRBJ2-4 and V is TRBV20-1; TRBD2 matches 11 bases. CDR3 length: 13 residues. Germline V gives CDR1 DFQATT, CDR2 SNEGSKA (reference sequence).

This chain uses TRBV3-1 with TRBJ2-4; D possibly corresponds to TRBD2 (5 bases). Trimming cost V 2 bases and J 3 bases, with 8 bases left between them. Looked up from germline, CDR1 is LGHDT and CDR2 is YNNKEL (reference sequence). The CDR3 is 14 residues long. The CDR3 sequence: CASSQSEGKNIQYF. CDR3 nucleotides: TGTGCCAGCAGCCAAAGTGAGGGCAAAAACATTCAGTACTTC.

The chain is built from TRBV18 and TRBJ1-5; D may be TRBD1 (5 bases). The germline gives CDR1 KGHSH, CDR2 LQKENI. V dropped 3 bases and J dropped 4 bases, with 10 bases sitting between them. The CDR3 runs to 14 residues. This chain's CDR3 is CASSPQQGNQPQHF. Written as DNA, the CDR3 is TGTGCCAGCTCACCTCAGCAGGGAAATCAGCCCCAGCATTTT. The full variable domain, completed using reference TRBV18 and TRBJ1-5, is NAGVMQNPRHLVRRRGQEARLRCSPMKGHSHVYWYRQLPEEGLKFMVYLQKENIIDESGMPKERFSAEFPKEGPSILRIQQVVRGDSAAYFCASSPQQGNQPQHFGDGTRLSIL.

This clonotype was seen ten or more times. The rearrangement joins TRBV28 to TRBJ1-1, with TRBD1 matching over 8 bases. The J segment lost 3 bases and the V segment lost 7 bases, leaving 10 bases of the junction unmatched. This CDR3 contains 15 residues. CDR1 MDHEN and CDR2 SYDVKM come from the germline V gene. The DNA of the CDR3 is TGTGCCAGCAAAACAGGGGGGTTGTGGGACACTGAAGCTTTCTTT. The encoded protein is CASKTGGLWDTEAFF.

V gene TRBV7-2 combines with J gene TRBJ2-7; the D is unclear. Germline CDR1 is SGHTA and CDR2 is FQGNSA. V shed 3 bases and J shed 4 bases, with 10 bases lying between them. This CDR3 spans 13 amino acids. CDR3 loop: CASSFPPDYEQYF. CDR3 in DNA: TGTGCCAGCAGCTTCCCCCCTGATTACGAGCAGTACTTC.

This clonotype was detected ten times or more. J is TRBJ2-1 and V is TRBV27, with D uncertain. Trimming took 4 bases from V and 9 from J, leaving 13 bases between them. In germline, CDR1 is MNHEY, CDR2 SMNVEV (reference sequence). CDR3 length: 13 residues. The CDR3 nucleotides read TGTGCCAGCAGTTGGGCTATCGGGCCTGAGCAGTTCTTC. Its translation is CASSWAIGPEQFF.

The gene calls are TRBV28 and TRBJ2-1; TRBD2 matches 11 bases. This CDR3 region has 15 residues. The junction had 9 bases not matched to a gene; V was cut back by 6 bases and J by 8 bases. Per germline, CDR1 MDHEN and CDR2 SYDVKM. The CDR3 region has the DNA TGTGCCAGCAGCTCCGGGGTAGCGGGAGGGTATGAGCAGTTCTTC. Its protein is CASSSGVAGGYEQFF.

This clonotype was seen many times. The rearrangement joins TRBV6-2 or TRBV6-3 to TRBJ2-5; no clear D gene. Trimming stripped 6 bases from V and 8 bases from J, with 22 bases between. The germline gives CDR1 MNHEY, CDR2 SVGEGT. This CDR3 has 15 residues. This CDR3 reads CASRPLAHSVDTQYF. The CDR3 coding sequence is TGTGCCAGCAGACCACTGGCACACTCGGTCGACACCCAGTACTTC.

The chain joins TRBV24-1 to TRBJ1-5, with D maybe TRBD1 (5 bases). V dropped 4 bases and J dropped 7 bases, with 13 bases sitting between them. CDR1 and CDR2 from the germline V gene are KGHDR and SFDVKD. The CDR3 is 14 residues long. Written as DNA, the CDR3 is TGTGCCACCAGTGAGGTAGGGGTTTGGCAGCCCCAGCATTTT. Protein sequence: CATSEVGVWQPQHF.

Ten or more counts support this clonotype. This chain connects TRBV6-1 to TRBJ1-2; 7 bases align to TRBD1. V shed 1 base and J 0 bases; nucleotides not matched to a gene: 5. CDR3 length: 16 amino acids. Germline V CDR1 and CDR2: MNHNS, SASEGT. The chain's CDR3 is CASSEGRDRANYGYTF. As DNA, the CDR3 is TGTGCCAGCAGTGAAGGAAGGGACAGAGCTAACTATGGCTACACCTTC.

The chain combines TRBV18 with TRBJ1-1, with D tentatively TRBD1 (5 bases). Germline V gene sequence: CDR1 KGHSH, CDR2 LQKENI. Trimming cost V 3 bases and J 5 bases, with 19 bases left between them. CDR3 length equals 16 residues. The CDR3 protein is CASSPISGTVRTEAFF. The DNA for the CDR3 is TGTGCCAGCTCACCCATCTCAGGGACCGTCAGGACTGAAGCTTTCTTT.

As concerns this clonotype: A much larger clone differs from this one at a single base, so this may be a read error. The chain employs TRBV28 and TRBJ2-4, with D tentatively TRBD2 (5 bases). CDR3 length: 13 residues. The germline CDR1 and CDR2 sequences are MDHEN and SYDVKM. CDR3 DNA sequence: TGTACCAGCACCGTAGCGCGACGGGACATTCAGTACTTC. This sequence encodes CTSTVARRDIQYF.

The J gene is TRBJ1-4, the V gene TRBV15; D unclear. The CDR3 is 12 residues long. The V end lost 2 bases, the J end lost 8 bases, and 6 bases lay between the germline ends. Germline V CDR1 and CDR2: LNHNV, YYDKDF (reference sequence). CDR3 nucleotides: TGTGCCACCAGCAGACGGCAAGAAAAACTGTTTTTT. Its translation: CATSRRQEKLFF. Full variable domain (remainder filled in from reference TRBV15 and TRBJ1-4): DAMVIQNPRYQVTQFGKPVTLSCSQTLNHNVMYWYQQKSSQAPKLLFHYYDKDFNNEADTPDNFQSRRPNTSFCFLDIRSPGLGDTAMYLCATSRRQEKLFFGSGTQLSVL.

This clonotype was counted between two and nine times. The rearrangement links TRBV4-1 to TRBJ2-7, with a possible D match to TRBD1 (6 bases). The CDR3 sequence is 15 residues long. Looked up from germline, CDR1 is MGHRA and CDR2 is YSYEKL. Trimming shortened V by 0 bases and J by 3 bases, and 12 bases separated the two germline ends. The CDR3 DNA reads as TGCGCCAGCAGCCAAGACTGGGGGCAGGACTACGAGCAGTACTTC. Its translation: CASSQDWGQDYEQYF.

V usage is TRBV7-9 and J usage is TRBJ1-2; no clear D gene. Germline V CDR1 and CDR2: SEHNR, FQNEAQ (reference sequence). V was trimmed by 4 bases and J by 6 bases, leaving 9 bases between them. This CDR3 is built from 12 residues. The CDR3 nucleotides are TGTGCCAGCAGCTCTGATCTGGATGGCTACACCTTC. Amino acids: CASSSDLDGYTF. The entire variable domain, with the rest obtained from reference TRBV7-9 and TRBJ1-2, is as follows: DTGVSQNPRHKITKRGQNVTFRCDPISEHNRLYWYRQTLGQGPEFLTYFQNEAQLEKSRLLSDRFSAERPKGSFSTLEIQRTEQGDSAMYLCASSSDLDGYTFGSGTRLTVV.

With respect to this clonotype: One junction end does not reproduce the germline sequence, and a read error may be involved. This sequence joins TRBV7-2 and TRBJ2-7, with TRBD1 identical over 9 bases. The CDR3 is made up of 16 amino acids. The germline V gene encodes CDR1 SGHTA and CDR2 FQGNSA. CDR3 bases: TGTGCCAGCAGCCCGAGGAACAGGGGGCAAAACTACGAGCGGTACTTC. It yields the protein CASSPRNRGQNYERYF.

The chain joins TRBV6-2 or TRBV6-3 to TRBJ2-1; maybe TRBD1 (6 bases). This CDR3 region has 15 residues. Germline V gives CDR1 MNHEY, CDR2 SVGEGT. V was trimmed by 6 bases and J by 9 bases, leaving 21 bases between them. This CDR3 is CASRDPGTRPGEQFF. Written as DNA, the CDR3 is TGTGCCAGCAGGGACCCCGGGACACGGCCTGGTGAGCAGTTCTTC.